These T cell receptor beta chains were read from a single sample in a study of beta chain features in type 1 diabetes. The assay was immunoSEQ multiplex PCR, and TCRdb's table has in-frame clones only and misses some. This sample has 310,000 or so clones, with about a tenth found just once. Sequencing input: central memory CD4+ T cells from blood. The receptors were gathered from a man aged 25-45 years with type 1 diabetes. The CDR3 runs from the conserved cysteine through the conserved F or W. A D gene is named only where the DNA matches it firmly. The listing skips clone size in some rows; elsewhere it reads once, few, many or a size class.

TRBJ2-7,.,TRBV21-1,many,TGTGCCAGCAGCAAATGGTCCCAGTGGCTCTCCTACGAGCAGTACTTC,CASSKWSQWLSYEQYF
TRBJ2-1,.,TRBV5-1,.,TGCGCCAGCAGCTTGGGGGGCTCCTACAATGAGCAGTTCTTC,CASSLGGSYNEQFF
TRBJ1-4,.,TRBV5-4,.,TGTGCCAGCAGCCTCAGTAATGAAAAACTGTTTTTT,CASSLSNEKLFF
TRBJ1-5,.,TRBV6-1,.,TGTGCCAGTGGGCGGGCCGAGCCCCAGCATTTT,CASGRAEPQHF
TRBJ2-7,.,TRBV7-2,few,TGTGCCAGCAGCCGGGCCGGGGGCGAGCAGTACTTC,CASSRAGGEQYF
TRBJ1-1,.,TRBV10-3,.,TGTGCCACCTCCTTCCTTGAAGGGGACGCTGAAGCTTTCTTT,CATSFLEGDAEAFF
TRBJ1-2,TRBD1,TRBV6-5,few,TGTGCCAGCAGACGATTGACAGGGGATGGCTACACCTTC,CASRRLTGDGYTF
TRBJ1-2,.,TRBV5-6,.,TGTGCCAGCAGCTTGTCATACGGGTGGGGCTACACCTTC,CASSLSYGWGYTF
TRBJ1-2,TRBD1,TRBV4-3,few,TGCGCCAGCAGCCCTACCGCGCGACAGGGGAGAGGCTACACCTTC,CASSPTARQGRGYTF
TRBJ2-7,.,TRBV6-5,few,TGTGTTGCTCAACCCGGCCCGGGGCAGAACTACGAGCAGTACTTC,CVAQPGPGQNYEQYF
TRBJ2-1,TRBD1,TRBV6-1,.,TGTGCCGTGGGAGGGGACAGGGAAAATGAGCAGTTCTTC,CAVGGDRENEQFF
TRBJ2-1,TRBD2,TRBV11-3,few,TGTGCCAGCAGCCCCGGGAAAGCGGGGGGGCCACGTGAGCAGTTCTTC,CASSPGKAGGPREQFF
TRBJ2-7,.,TRBV30,few,TGTGCCTGGAGTCCGTCGTACCGTAACTACGAGCAGTACTTC,CAWSPSYRNYEQYF
TRBJ1-1,TRBD1,TRBV9,.,TGTGCCAGCAGCCCAACGACAGGGAATACTGAAGCTTTCTTT,CASSPTTGNTEAFF
TRBJ2-1,.,TRBV20-1,many,TGCAGTGCTAGAGATCGCCAGGAGGAGTTCTTC,CSARDRQEEFF
TRBJ1-2,TRBD1,TRBV19,few,TGTGCCAGTAGCTACAGGGACAGGAGAGGCTACACCTTC,CASSYRDRRGYTF
TRBJ1-2,.,TRBV15,few,TGTGCCACCCAGTTCAGGGTTGGGGAGGGCTACACCTTC,CATQFRVGEGYTF
TRBJ1-2,TRBD1,TRBV28,many,TGTGCCAGCAGTAGGACAGGGAGTGGCTACACCTTC,CASSRTGSGYTF
TRBJ1-1,TRBD1,TRBV19,few,TGTGCCAGCGCTCGACAGGGGCACACTGAAGCTTTCTTT,CASARQGHTEAFF
TRBJ2-1,.,TRBV7-9,few,TGTGCCAGCAGCGGGGGGTCCTCCTACAATGAGCAGTTCTTC,CASSGGSSYNEQFF
TRBJ1-1,TRBD1,TRBV7-6,.,TGTGCCAGCAGCCTAATGGACAGGGAGGGGACTGAAGCTTTCTTT,CASSLMDREGTEAFF
TRBJ2-3,.,TRBV4-1,.,TGCGCCAGCAGCCAAGGCGCTGGCGGGGGCACAGATACGCAGTATTTT,CASSQGAGGGTDTQYF
TRBJ1-2,.,TRBV29-1,.,TGCAGCGCTAGGACGGGCCTTGATTCGAACTATGGCTACACCTTC,CSARTGLDSNYGYTF
TRBJ1-1,.,TRBV4-3,.,TGCGCCAGCAGCCAAGGATCCGGGTATAACACTGAAGCTTTCTTT,CASSQGSGYNTEAFF
TRBJ1-1,TRBD1,TRBV7-9,few,TGTGCCAGCAGCTTAAGGCAGGGGGACACTGAAGCTTTCTTT,CASSLRQGDTEAFF
TRBJ2-3,TRBD1,TRBV28,few,TGTGCCAGCAGTCGAGGCCGACAGGGTGGCACAGATACGCAGTATTTT,CASSRGRQGGTDTQYF
TRBJ2-4,TRBD2,TRBV5-1,.,TGCGCCAGCAGCCGCGGGGGGGCCGAAAACATTCAGTACTTC,CASSRGGAENIQYF
TRBJ1-1,.,TRBV30,.,TGTGCCTGGAGTGCCTGGACAGCCTACAACACTGAAGCTTTCTTT,CAWSAWTAYNTEAFF
TRBJ2-5,.,TRBV14,many,TGTGCCAGCAGCTTGTCCGGGACTTCGTACCAAGAGACCCAGTACTTC,CASSLSGTSYQETQYF
TRBJ2-1,.,TRBV4-1,few,TGCGCCAGCAGCCATAATCCCGGGACGGACTACAATGAGCAGTTCTTC,CASSHNPGTDYNEQFF
TRBJ1-1,.,TRBV12-5,.,TGTGCTAGTGGTTTGGCTACGGGGAACACTGAAGCTTTCTTT,CASGLATGNTEAFF
TRBJ1-2,.,TRBV10-3,few,TGTGCCATCAGTGAGAACAGGGACTATGGCTACACCTTC,CAISENRDYGYTF
TRBJ1-2,TRBD1,TRBV5-1,.,TGCGCCAGCAGCTTACCGGGACAGGGGAATGGCTACACCTTC,CASSLPGQGNGYTF
TRBJ2-3,.,TRBV4-1,few,TGCGCCAGCAGCCGCTGGGACCTGGCAGATACGCAGTATTTT,CASSRWDLADTQYF
TRBJ1-6,.,TRBV30,few,TGTGCCTGGAGTGTGGGGGGTTCACCCCTCCACTTT,CAWSVGGSPLHF
TRBJ2-7,TRBD1,TRBV15,many,TGTGCCACCAGCAGAGGCACAGGGGGCTACGAGCAGTACTTC,CATSRGTGGYEQYF
TRBJ2-5,.,TRBV4-3,.,TGCGCCAGCAGCCCCAACCAAGAGACCCAGTACTTC,CASSPNQETQYF
TRBJ2-2,.,TRBV2,many,TGTGCCAGCAGCCCACGGAACACCGGGGAGCTGTTTTTT,CASSPRNTGELFF
TRBJ1-5,.,TRBV4-2,few,TGTGCCAGCAGTTATGACAGCAATAGCAATCAGCCCCAGCATTTT,CASSYDSNSNQPQHF
TRBJ1-2,TRBD1,TRBV4-1,few,TGCGCCAGCAGCCAAGATCGCGGGACAGGGTTTGTCTACACCTTC,CASSQDRGTGFVYTF
TRBJ1-2,TRBD1,TRBV6-5,few,TGTGCCAGCGGGACAGTGGCGAACTTTAACTATGGCTACACCTTC,CASGTVANFNYGYTF
TRBJ2-1,.,TRBV28,few,TGTGCCAGCAGTTTACCACAGGGATACAATGAGCAGTTCTTC,CASSLPQGYNEQFF
TRBJ2-2,.,TRBV29-1,.,TGCAGCGTTGCCCATGTGAGCACCGGGGAGCTGTTTTTT,CSVAHVSTGELFF
TRBJ1-1,TRBD1,TRBV7-2,few,TGTGCCAGCAGCTCAGGGACAGTGAACACTGAAGCTTTCTTT,CASSSGTVNTEAFF
TRBJ1-1,.,TRBV6-4,few,TGTGCCAGCAGTGAATCGAGGCTGGACACTGAAGCTTTCTTT,CASSESRLDTEAFF
TRBJ2-3,.,TRBV28,.,TGTGCCAGCACCGCTGGGGATGACTGGATAGATACGCAGTATTTT,CASTAGDDWIDTQYF